Listed below are T cell receptor beta chains from one sample, sequenced in a study of shared clonotypes between healthy human individuals. Here immunoSEQ multiplex PCR was the method, and the copy in TCRdb shows in-frame clones only, minus some. This table has about 2 million clones, less than 95% appearing once. Sequenced sample: naive CD8+ T cells sorted from blood. These receptors originate from a man between 18 and 29 years old in good health. The CDR3 runs from the conserved cysteine through the conserved F or W. D genes are given only for firm matches. Size tells how often a clone was seen (once, few, many) or the class of an expanded clone, and some rows leave it out.

TRBJ1-3,.,.,TRBV6-1,CASSEYIYSGNTIYF,TGTGCCAGCAGTGAATACATTTACTCTGGAAACACCATATATTTT
TRBJ2-6,.,.,TRBV11-2,CASSYVTGANVLTF,TGTGCCAGCAGCTATGTTACTGGGGCCAACGTCCTGACTTTC
TRBJ1-1,.,.,TRBV4-1,CASSQGTDEAFF,TGCGCCAGCAGCCAAGGGACAGATGAAGCTTTCTTT
TRBJ1-4,TRBD1,.,TRBV28,CASSSRGQGGEKLFF,TGTGCCAGCAGTTCCCGGGGACAGGGGGGTGAAAAACTGTTTTTT
TRBJ2-5,.,.,TRBV6-5,CASSYPEPTQYF,TGTGCCAGCAGTTACCCCGAGCCCACCCAGTACTTC
TRBJ1-5,.,.,TRBV6-1,CASSEGRGDRPQHF,TGTGCCAGCAGTGAAGGGAGGGGGGATAGGCCCCAGCATTTT
TRBJ2-4,.,.,TRBV5-1,CASSLPGSRNIQYF,TGCGCCAGCAGCTTGCCAGGGTCACGGAACATTCAGTACTTC
TRBJ2-3,.,.,TRBV27,CASSLSGDTQYF,TGTGCCAGCAGTCTGTCTGGGGATACGCAGTATTTT
TRBJ2-7,TRBD1,.,TRBV7-9,CAGDRGLGEQYF,TGTGCCGGGGACAGGGGGCTTGGCGAGCAGTACTTC
TRBJ2-1,.,.,TRBV7-6,CASSLADNEQFF,TGTGCCAGCAGCTTAGCGGACAATGAGCAGTTCTTC
TRBJ2-5,.,.,TRBV19,CASSITAGPQETQYF,TGTGCCAGTAGTATTACGGCAGGCCCTCAAGAGACCCAGTACTTC
TRBJ2-7,TRBD1,.,TRBV13,CASSSGGLSSYEQYF,TGTGCCAGCAGCTCAGGGGGCTTGAGCTCCTACGAGCAGTACTTC
TRBJ2-2,.,.,TRBV5-4,CASSLEVNTGELFF,TGTGCCAGCAGCTTGGAAGTAAACACCGGGGAGCTGTTTTTT
TRBJ2-7,.,.,TRBV4-1,CASSHGPAGEQYF,TGCGCCAGCAGCCATGGCCCAGCGGGCGAGCAGTACTTC
TRBJ2-1,TRBD2,.,TRBV2,CASSGAASGNNEQFF,TGTGCCAGCAGTGGGGCGGCTAGCGGTAACAATGAGCAGTTCTTC
TRBJ2-7,TRBD1,once,TRBV7-9,CASSPTGHYEQYF,TGTGCCAGCAGCCCGACAGGGCACTACGAGCAGTACTTC
TRBJ2-7,TRBD2,.,TRBV6-1,CASSEAASSGRVEQYF,TGTGCCAGCAGTGAAGCTGCGTCTAGCGGGAGAGTCGAGCAGTACTTC
TRBJ2-1,TRBD1,.,TRBV2,CASSPIQGAYNEQFF,TGTGCCAGCAGCCCCATACAGGGGGCCTACAATGAGCAGTTCTTC
TRBJ2-7,TRBD2,once,TRBV6-6,CASSWTSYEQYF,TGTGCCAGCAGTTGGACTAGCTACGAGCAGTACTTC
TRBJ1-2,.,.,TRBV6-5,CASSSRVGYTF,TGTGCCAGCAGTTCCAGGGTAGGCTACACCTTC
TRBJ2-7,TRBD1,.,TRBV4-1,CASSQGQNIYEQYF,TGCGCCAGCAGCCAGGGACAGAATATCTACGAGCAGTACTTC
TRBJ1-2,.,.,TRBV10-3,CAISEDSETGTNYGYTF,TGTGCCATCAGTGAGGATTCAGAGACCGGAACTAACTATGGCTACACCTTC
TRBJ1-1,.,.,TRBV4-1,CASSQDGDGLNTEAFF,TGCGCCAGCAGCCAAGATGGGGACGGGTTGAACACTGAAGCTTTCTTT
TRBJ2-7,TRBD2,.,TRBV10-3,CAISGAGVQDEQYF,TGTGCCATCAGTGGAGCGGGAGTCCAGGACGAGCAGTACTTC
TRBJ1-2,.,.,TRBV2,CASSERTEGLGYGYTF,TGTGCCAGCAGTGAGAGGACAGAAGGACTTGGCTATGGCTACACCTTC
TRBJ1-1,TRBD1,once,TRBV5-6,CASSPGTADTEAFF,TGTGCCAGCAGCCCCGGGACAGCTGACACTGAAGCTTTCTTT
TRBJ2-2,TRBD2,.,TRBV15,CATSRDLGLAGGGELFF,TGTGCCACCAGCAGAGATCTTGGACTAGCGGGAGGCGGGGAGCTGTTTTTT
TRBJ2-7,.,.,TRBV27,CASSLRAAFSYEQYF,TGTGCCAGCAGTTTACGAGCGGCGTTCTCCTACGAGCAGTACTTC
TRBJ2-7,.,.,TRBV4-1,CASSQDEGGGYEQYF,TGCGCCAGCAGCCAAGATGAGGGTGGGGGGTACGAGCAGTACTTC
TRBJ2-5,.,.,TRBV28,CASSHRQDMERTQYF,TGTGCCAGCAGTCACCGACAGGACATGGAGAGAACCCAGTACTTC
TRBJ2-5,.,.,TRBV7-2,CASSLDGEETQYF,TGTGCCAGCAGCCTCGACGGTGAAGAGACCCAGTACTTC
TRBJ1-6,.,.,TRBV9,CASSVEGNSPLHF,TGTGCCAGCAGCGTAGAAGGGAATTCACCCCTCCACTTT
TRBJ2-1,TRBD2,.,TRBV6-5,CASSSISGGPREEQFF,TGTGCCAGCAGTTCGATTAGCGGGGGGCCTAGGGAAGAGCAGTTCTTC
TRBJ2-2,TRBD2,.,TRBV14,CASKSPGLAGGPTGELFF,TGTGCCAGCAAATCCCCTGGGCTGGCGGGAGGGCCCACCGGGGAGCTGTTTTTT
TRBJ2-7,.,once,TRBV10-1,CASSESWGYEQYF,TGCGCCAGCAGTGAGTCGTGGGGTTACGAGCAGTACTTC
TRBJ2-5,.,.,TRBV10-3,CAISEPTGGETQYF,TGTGCCATCAGTGAGCCGACAGGCGGAGAGACCCAGTACTTC
TRBJ1-2,.,.,TRBV6-5,CASSYSDQGYGYTF,TGTGCCAGCAGTTACTCGGACCAGGGATATGGCTACACCTTC
TRBJ2-7,TRBD2,.,TRBV10-2,CASRGLALFHEQYF,TGCGCCAGCAGGGGACTAGCGCTGTTCCACGAGCAGTACTTC
TRBJ2-7,.,.,TRBV2,CASSGFGVNEQYF,TGTGCCAGCAGTGGGTTTGGGGTAAACGAGCAGTACTTC
TRBJ2-7,.,.,TRBV6-5,CASSYGQGPYEQYF,TGTGCCAGCAGTTATGGGCAGGGCCCCTACGAGCAGTACTTC
TRBJ2-5,.,.,TRBV7-9,CASSLVLAAGETQYF,TGTGCCAGCAGCTTAGTGTTGGCGGCGGGAGAGACCCAGTACTTC
TRBJ2-7,.,.,TRBV2,CASRWTGNYEQYF,TGTGCCAGCAGATGGACGGGTAATTACGAGCAGTACTTC
TRBJ1-5,.,.,TRBV7-9,CASSLFGDGQPQHF,TGTGCCAGCAGCTTATTCGGGGACGGGCAGCCCCAGCATTTT